The T cell receptor beta chain described here comes from a study of OX40 agonist ivuxolimab in advanced cancers. Study conclusions and caveats: Clonal expansion by week 6 occurred in CD4+ and CD8+ blood T cells (at 0.1 to 3.0 mg/kg).

Germline V gene sequence: CDR1 MNHNS, CDR2 SASEGT. The ends were cut back, 5 bases at V and 0 bases at J, with 11 bases in the middle. This CDR3 has 14 residues. If patients had autoimmune disease history or systemic immunosuppression, they were excluded. On this clone itself: Its specificity is unknown.

The method was immunoSEQ multiplex PCR; TCRdb's version includes in-frame clones alone and lacks a portion of them. The sample contains 60,000 to 75,000 clones, roughly 84% of which appear only once. This sequence joins TRBV6-1 and TRBJ2-7; a possible D gene is TRBD2 (7 bases). Sequenced material: CD4+ or CD8+ T cells sorted from blood, taken in a trial of the OX40 agonist ivuxolimab. This sequence originates from an adult with an advanced solid tumor such as melanoma, head and neck, liver or kidney cancer. The CDR3 DNA reads as TGTGCCAGCAGTCCGGGGGGCAGCTCCTACGAGCAGTACTTC. Its translation is CASSPGGSSYEQYF.